Reported below is one T cell receptor (beta chain). This record comes from a study of blood T cell repertoires in COVID-19. For the study at large: There were acute and convalescent COVID-19 samples, and they came from the United States, Italy and Spain. Sources were T cells, B-cell-depleted T cells, or PBMCs; the material itself was cDNA or gDNA.

Germline CDR1 reads MNHEY; CDR2 reads SVGEGT. The CDR3 loop spans 17 amino acids. V shed 0 bases and J shed 3 bases, with 15 bases lying between them. In the original analysis: Reference gene primer amplification gave nucleated cell count estimates. The assay was immunoSEQ multiplex PCR, and TCRdb's table has in-frame clones only and misses some. The V and J calls and clone size come from that table; D and trimming were worked out from the DNA. The data contain around 340,000 clones, 80% to 90% of them singletons. The sequenced sample was peripheral blood. The chain employs TRBV6-2 or TRBV6-3 and TRBJ2-1, with a tentative D call TRBD2 (6 bases). The sequence was obtained from a man in his thirties or forties with active or convalescent COVID-19. The CDR3 region has the DNA TGTGCCAGCAGTTACTCCACCGGCGGGATAGGCTACAATGAGCAGTTCTTC. It yields the protein CASSYSTGGIGYNEQFF.